This T cell receptor beta chain was observed in a study of cytomegalovirus exposure and HLA in healthy donors. The PCR contained 60 Vbeta and 13 Jbeta primers. Profiled with immunoSEQ multiplex PCR; TCRdb holds only in-frame clones, not every one. Of over 85,000 clones in the sample, around 81% were seen once. The CDR3 extends over 14 amino acids. Per germline, CDR1 LNHDA and CDR2 SQIVND (reference sequence). The V gene end was trimmed by 3 bases and the J gene end by 4 bases; junction bases not matched to a gene: 4. The sample comprised PBMCs. The source is a man aged 35-49 years in good health and CMV-seropositive. The rearrangement links TRBV19 to TRBJ2-5; 8 positions agree with TRBD1. CDR3 amino acids: CASSIRDRGETQYF. The DNA for the CDR3 is TGTGCCAGTAGTATTCGAGACAGGGGAGAGACCCAGTACTTC.